Listed below are T cell receptor beta chains from one sample, sequenced in a study of Graves' ophthalmopathy and Graves' hyperthyroidism. One entry per CDR3 protein results from TCRdb running MiXCR on the multiplex PCR reads. Found here are more than 1,000,000 distinct CDR3 sequences, around a third of them singletons; the top ten hold around 10%. Sequencing used peripheral blood or thyroid tissue (not recorded which). The receptors derive from an adult man with Graves' hyperthyroidism. CDR3s include the opening cysteine and the closing phenylalanine or tryptophan. A D gene is named only where the DNA matches it firmly. Clone size is stated in some rows and not others, as once, few, many or a class when expanded.

V	size	J	D	DNA	CDR3
TRBV4-1	.	TRBJ1-6	TRBD1	TGCGCCAGCAGCCTCCGACAGGGAAGACAAAATTCACCCCTCCACTTT	CASSLRQGRQNSPLHF
TRBV7-8	.	TRBJ2-7	TRBD1	TGTGCCAGCAGCCCCAGACAGGGGCCCGAGCAGTACTTC	CASSPRQGPEQYF
TRBV19	many	TRBJ2-7	.	TGTGCCACCGCAGGGGTTAGTTACGAGCAGTACTTC	CATAGVSYEQYF
TRBV6-5	few	TRBJ2-5	.	TGTGCCAACAGTTACCGGAACAACCAAGAGACCCAGTGCTTC	CANSYRNNQETQCF
TRBV3-1	few	TRBJ2-7	TRBD1	TGTGCCAGCAGCCAACGTGGGACAGACCCTTACGAGCAGTACTTC	CASSQRGTDPYEQYF
TRBV10-3	many	TRBJ1-1	TRBD1	TGTGCCATCAGGGACAGGGAGAACACTGAAGCTTTCTTT	CAIRDRENTEAFF
TRBV6-6	.	TRBJ2-7	TRBD2	TGTGCCAGCAGTTACCCCGCCAGCGGGAGTATCTACGAGCAGTACTTC	CASSYPASGSIYEQYF
TRBV9	.	TRBJ1-1	.	TGTGCCAGCAGCGTTGAACGGGGCGAAGCTTTCTTT	CASSVERGEAFF
TRBV7-2	few	TRBJ1-5	TRBD1	TGTGCCAGCAGCAAAGACAGGGCCCCAATTTATAGCAATCAGCCCCAGCATTTT	CASSKDRAPIYSNQPQHF
TRBV15	once	TRBJ1-6	TRBD1	TGTGCCACCAGCTCCCGGACAGGGGGTAATTCACCCCTCCACTTT	CATSSRTGGNSPLHF
TRBV20-1	few	TRBJ2-2	.	TGCAGTGCTAGCCGACTATACACCGGGGAGCTGTTTTTT	CSASRLYTGELFF
TRBV15	.	TRBJ1-1	.	TGTGCCACCAGCAGAGATGGGGGTACCACTGAAGCTTTCTTT	CATSRDGGTTEAFF
TRBV19	.	TRBJ1-5	TRBD1	TGTGCCAGTAGTTCAGGAAGGACAGGGGGCATCCGCGGCAATCAGCCCCAGCATTTT	CASSSGRTGGIRGNQPQHF
TRBV20-1	many	TRBJ1-1	TRBD1	TGCAGTGCCCAGGACAGGTTGAGGATGAACACTGAAGCTTTCTTT	CSAQDRLRMNTEAFF
TRBV25-1	.	TRBJ1-1	.	TGTGCCAGCAGTTTGGTCTGGTACACTGAAGCTTTCTTT	CASSLVWYTEAFF
TRBV19	many	TRBJ2-6	.	TGTGCCAGTAGTATCGGGTCGGGGGGCGCTGGGGCCAACGTCCTGACTTTC	CASSIGSGGAGANVLTF
TRBV12-3/TRBV12-4	few	TRBJ2-7	TRBD2	TGTGCCAGCAGTTTCTGGCTAGCGGGGATCTCCTACGAGCAGTACTTC	CASSFWLAGISYEQYF
TRBV12-3/TRBV12-4	few	TRBJ2-7	.	TGTGCCAGCGCCGACAAACAGGGATTTAGAGAATACGAGCAGTACTTC	CASADKQGFREYEQYF
TRBV7-6	.	TRBJ1-5	TRBD1	TGTGCCAGCAGCCCCGGGACAGGGGAAAGTCAGCCCCAGCATTTT	CASSPGTGESQPQHF
TRBV7-2	.	TRBJ2-5	.	TGTGCCAGCAGTCTCGATTGGGGACAGACCCAGTACTTC	CASSLDWGQTQYF
TRBV6-6	many	TRBJ1-2	.	TGTGCCAGCAGTGACGGGGCCAACTATGGCTACACCTTC	CASSDGANYGYTF
TRBV12-3/TRBV12-4	.	TRBJ1-2	TRBD1	TGTGCCAGCAGTTCCGCCCGACAGGGGAGCTATGGCTACACCTTC	CASSSARQGSYGYTF
TRBV24-1	.	TRBJ2-1	TRBD1	TGTGCCACCAGTGATCCAGGGGGCTCCTACAATGAGCAGTTCTTC	CATSDPGGSYNEQFF
TRBV7-2	many	TRBJ1-3	.	TGTGCCAGCAGCCGTCTAGGGCTCGGGGGAAACACCATATATTTT	CASSRLGLGGNTIYF
TRBV12-3/TRBV12-4	few	TRBJ2-2	TRBD1	TGTGCCAGCAGTTTAGACACCCCGGGACAGGGGGCGACCGGGGAGCTGTTTTTT	CASSLDTPGQGATGELFF
TRBV15	.	TRBJ1-6	TRBD1	TGTGCCACCAGCAGTGCTAACCGGGACAGGGGGGATAATTCACCCCTCCACTTT	CATSSANRDRGDNSPLHF
TRBV3-1	.	TRBJ1-6	.	TGTGCCAGCAGCCAAGTGGGGAGTTCACCCCTCCACTTT	CASSQVGSSPLHF
TRBV11-2	few	TRBJ2-7	TRBD1	TGTGCCAGCAGCCCACGAACCGGGACAGGGTACGAGCAGTACTTC	CASSPRTGTGYEQYF
TRBV20-1	few	TRBJ2-7	.	TGCAGTGCTAGGAACAGGCCCTACGAGCAGTACTTC	CSARNRPYEQYF